A selection of T cell receptor beta chains follows, all from one sample in a study of human T cells and chemical hapten exposure. TCRdb reprocessed the RACE reads via MiXCR and lists one record per CDR3 protein. The sample records about 61,000 distinct CDR3 sequences, approximately 7% being singletons. The sequences come from whole blood, collected in connection with sensitization to the hapten diphenylcyclopropenone (DPC). These receptors originate from a woman younger than 45 with alopecia areata. Some clones in this sample may be carry-over from other donors' samples. CDR3s leave out the opening cysteine and the closing phenylalanine or tryptophan. The listing skips clone size in some rows; elsewhere it reads once, few, many or a size class.

clone size: many
V gene: TRBV19
CDR3 protein: ASSMRLWMNTEAF

clone size: many
V gene: TRBV7-9
CDR3 protein: ASSQENQPQH

clone size: many
V gene: TRBV10-3
CDR3 protein: AISTEYEQY

clone size: few
V gene: TRBV6-6
CDR3 protein: ASSYPGANTRELF

clone size: many
V gene: TRBV12-3/TRBV12-4
CDR3 protein: ASSLSTGRNEAF

clone size: many
V gene: TRBV3-1
CDR3 protein: ASSQAIVRGVAF

clone size: many
V gene: TRBV6-5
CDR3 protein: ASRKSGTGLHEQY

clone size: many
V gene: TRBV19
CDR3 protein: ASGESMNTEAF

clone size: many
V gene: TRBV10-3
CDR3 protein: AIMGTAVNIQY

clone size: many
V gene: TRBV12-3/TRBV12-4
CDR3 protein: ASSLRDRGTGELF

clone size: many
V gene: TRBV6-5
CDR3 protein: ASSSQGTPTDTQY

clone size: NA
V gene: TRBV5-1
CDR3 protein: ASSPLQLGLNTEAF

clone size: many
V gene: TRBV12-3/TRBV12-4
CDR3 protein: ASSQYRGHDQPQH

clone size: many
V gene: TRBV6-5
CDR3 protein: ASSLVGTEETQY

clone size: many
V gene: TRBV7-3
CDR3 protein: ASSLFRGQAGTEAF

clone size: NA
V gene: TRBV6-6
CDR3 protein: ASSIYQRTIYGYT

clone size: many
V gene: TRBV7-7
CDR3 protein: ASSPTAGTEAF

clone size: few
V gene: TRBV30
CDR3 protein: AWRPDRGSGNTIY

clone size: many
V gene: TRBV5-1
CDR3 protein: ASSRLAGGPNTGELF

clone size: few
V gene: TRBV7-9
CDR3 protein: ASSSGTGDSPLH

clone size: few
V gene: TRBV10-1
CDR3 protein: ASSRELYTGELF

clone size: many
V gene: TRBV7-8
CDR3 protein: ASSLWRREREAF

clone size: medium-sized
V gene: TRBV7-6
CDR3 protein: ASSLGMAGGPHTDTQY

clone size: many
V gene: TRBV29-1
CDR3 protein: SAPSGGNEAF

clone size: many
V gene: TRBV12-5
CDR3 protein: ASGLVIGVAGAGEQF